This is a list of T cell receptor beta chains from one sample in a study of CD8 T cells in Susac syndrome. TCRdb analysed the immunoSEQ multiplex PCR reads with MiXCR anew, one entry per CDR3 protein. The sample contains approximately 170,000 distinct CDR3 sequences, about 90% of which appear only once. The sequencing input was CD4+ T cells from PBMCs. The receptor source for this set is a human donor in good health. The CDR3 runs from the conserved cysteine through the conserved F or W. The order of the fields is D gene, V gene, clone size, J gene, CDR3 protein, CDR3 DNA. D genes are given only for firm matches. Only part of the rows carry a size: once, few, many, or a class if the clone is expanded.

>-|TRBV29-1|once|TRBJ2-4
CSVVPPGNIQYF
TGCAGCGTTGTGCCCCCGGGGAACATTCAGTACTTC
>TRBD2|TRBV6-2/TRBV6-3|-|TRBJ2-2
CASREPSGRAAGELFF
TGTGCCAGCAGGGAGCCTAGCGGGAGGGCCGCCGGGGAGCTGTTTTTT
>TRBD1|TRBV12-3/TRBV12-4|-|TRBJ1-4
CASRHGTGDEKLFF
TGTGCCAGCCGACACGGGACAGGGGATGAAAAACTGTTTTTT
>TRBD2|TRBV24-1|once|TRBJ2-1
CATSDSRASGKGYNEQFF
TGTGCCACCAGTGATTCCAGGGCTAGCGGGAAAGGCTACAATGAGCAGTTCTTC
>TRBD2|TRBV6-1|-|TRBJ2-7
CASSEPGGKISYEQYF
TGTGCCAGCAGTGAGCCGGGGGGTAAAATCAGCTACGAGCAGTACTTC
>TRBD1|TRBV5-1|once|TRBJ2-2
CASSPDRVNGELFF
TGCGCCAGCAGCCCCGACAGGGTGAACGGGGAGCTGTTTTTT
>-|TRBV18|once|TRBJ1-2
CASSPFRETNYGYTF
TGTGCCAGCTCACCTTTCAGGGAAACTAACTATGGCTACACCTTC
>TRBD1|TRBV7-8|-|TRBJ2-6
CASSLKTRDSYSGANVLTF
TGTGCCAGCAGCTTAAAGACCCGGGACAGTTACTCTGGGGCCAACGTCCTGACTTTC
>-|TRBV14|-|TRBJ1-2
CASSRGADYNYGYTF
TGTGCCAGCAGCCGTGGAGCTGATTATAACTATGGCTACACCTTC
>-|TRBV6-5|-|TRBJ2-7
CASSSLATGPYEQYF
TGTGCCAGCAGTTCCCTCGCCACCGGGCCCTACGAGCAGTACTTC
>-|TRBV6-5|-|TRBJ1-1
CASSYWTNTEAFF
TGTGCCAGCAGTTACTGGACTAACACTGAAGCTTTCTTT
>-|TRBV5-6|-|TRBJ2-5
CASSIRDQSQETQYF
TGTGCCAGCAGTATCCGGGACCAAAGTCAAGAGACCCAGTACTTC
>-|TRBV7-8|-|TRBJ1-1
CASSLQDTEAFF
TGTGCCAGCAGCTTACAAGACACTGAAGCTTTCTTT
>-|TRBV2|-|TRBJ2-1
CASSERANEQFF
TGTGCCAGCAGTGAAAGAGCCAATGAGCAGTTCTTC
>-|TRBV19|-|TRBJ1-1
CASTPLGGNTEAFF
TGTGCCAGTACTCCCCTAGGTGGGAACACTGAAGCTTTCTTT
>TRBD2|TRBV29-1|-|TRBJ2-1
CSVDPGLAGYNEQFF
TGCAGCGTTGATCCGGGACTAGCGGGATACAATGAGCAGTTCTTC
>TRBD1|TRBV2|-|TRBJ2-1
CASKHDRGSNEQFF
TGTGCCAGCAAACACGACAGGGGGTCCAATGAGCAGTTCTTC
>-|TRBV10-3|-|TRBJ1-1
CAISPGMREYAFF
TGTGCCATCAGTCCCGGGATGAGGGAATACGCTTTCTTT
>TRBD1|TRBV20-1|-|TRBJ2-3
CSAREGLRDRYTDTQYF
TGCAGTGCTAGAGAGGGTCTACGGGACAGATACACAGATACGCAGTATTTT
>-|TRBV11-2|-|TRBJ2-5
CASSPGYSQETQYF
TGTGCCAGCAGCCCCGGCTACAGCCAAGAGACCCAGTACTTC
>-|TRBV28|-|TRBJ1-1
CASSSPSGQDTEAFF
TGTGCCAGCAGTTCCCCCTCTGGACAAGACACTGAAGCTTTCTTT
>TRBD1|TRBV6-2/TRBV6-3|-|TRBJ1-1
CASSRGQGITEAFF
TGTGCCAGCAGCCGCGGACAGGGGATCACTGAAGCTTTCTTT
>TRBD1|TRBV7-9|-|TRBJ1-1
CASSTTGRTEAFF
TGTGCCAGCAGCACGACAGGGAGGACTGAAGCTTTCTTT
>-|TRBV7-2|-|TRBJ2-3
CASTYFTTDTQYF
TGTGCCAGCACCTATTTTACCACAGATACGCAGTATTTT
>-|TRBV7-9|-|TRBJ2-7
CASSSSGTYEQYF
TGTGCCAGCAGCTCCTCCGGGACTTACGAGCAGTACTTC
>-|TRBV6-5|-|TRBJ2-7
CASSSPGRPSYEQYF
TGTGCCAGCAGTTCCCCGGGACGACCCTCCTACGAGCAGTACTTC
>-|TRBV4-3|-|TRBJ2-2
CASSQAERDTGELFF
TGCGCCAGCAGCCAAGCCGAGCGGGACACCGGGGAGCTGTTTTTT
>TRBD2|TRBV7-2|-|TRBJ2-7
CASSQLAGGYEQYF
TGTGCCAGCAGCCAACTAGCGGGGGGCTACGAGCAGTACTTC
>TRBD1|TRBV30|-|TRBJ1-5
CAWSRGQGDGQPQHF
TGTGCCTGGAGCCGAGGACAGGGAGACGGACAGCCCCAGCATTTT
>-|TRBV27|once|TRBJ2-3
CASSSGAGDTQYF
TGTGCCAGCAGTTCGGGGGCGGGAGATACGCAGTATTTT
>-|TRBV25-1|-|TRBJ2-3
CASSDVRLSTDTQYF
TGTGCCAGCAGTGATGTGAGGCTTAGCACAGATACGCAGTATTTT
>-|TRBV18|once|TRBJ2-3
CASSPQQNTDTQYF
TGTGCCAGCTCACCACAACAGAACACAGATACGCAGTATTTT
>-|TRBV2|-|TRBJ2-3
CASKRGSTDTQYF
TGTGCCAGCAAACGAGGGAGCACAGATACGCAGTATTTT
>TRBD2|TRBV7-3|-|TRBJ2-5
CASSLMASGSGETQYF
TGTGCCAGCAGCTTAATGGCTAGCGGGAGTGGGGAGACCCAGTACTTC
>-|TRBV10-3|-|TRBJ2-1
CATRGAGSDREQFF
TGTGCCACCCGTGGGGCAGGATCGGATCGTGAGCAGTTCTTC
>-|TRBV5-1|-|TRBJ1-1
CASSSYGTLNTEAFF
TGCGCCAGCAGCTCCTACGGAACTTTGAACACTGAAGCTTTCTTT
>-|TRBV2|-|TRBJ1-3
CASTGLSGNTIYF
TGTGCCAGCACTGGACTCTCTGGAAACACCATATATTTT
>-|TRBV10-3|-|TRBJ2-2
CASGGRDTGELFF
TGTGCCAGTGGTGGACGGGACACCGGGGAGCTGTTTTTT
>-|TRBV5-4|-|TRBJ1-1
CASSSPQGATEAFF
TGTGCCAGCAGCTCTCCACAGGGTGCCACTGAAGCTTTCTTT
>TRBD2|TRBV25-1|-|TRBJ2-1
CASSGGFYNEQFF
TGTGCCAGCAGCGGGGGGTTCTACAATGAGCAGTTCTTC
>TRBD2|TRBV5-1|-|TRBJ2-5
CASSLGSGRKETQYF
TGCGCCAGCAGCTTGGGTAGCGGGAGGAAGGAGACCCAGTACTTC
>TRBD2|TRBV5-4|-|TRBJ2-3
CASSLAGGRASSTDTQYF
TGTGCCAGCAGCTTGGCCGGCGGGAGGGCCTCAAGCACAGATACGCAGTATTTT
>TRBD1|TRBV4-1|-|TRBJ2-1
CASRPDRGADNKQFF
TGCGCCAGCAGACCTGACAGGGGAGCGGACAATAAGCAGTTCTTC
>TRBD2|TRBV29-1|-|TRBJ2-7
CSVVASGIYEQYF
TGCAGCGTTGTTGCTAGCGGCATCTACGAGCAGTACTTC
>-|TRBV2|-|TRBJ2-5
CASSGRGGETQYF
TGTGCCAGCAGTGGTCGGGGCGGCGAGACCCAGTACTTC
>TRBD1|TRBV5-1|-|TRBJ2-7
CASSSGQPYEQYF
TGCGCCAGCAGCTCGGGACAGCCCTACGAGCAGTACTTC
>TRBD1|TRBV30|-|TRBJ2-1
CAWSPRTGGSYNEQFF
TGTGCCTGGAGTCCGCGGACAGGGGGGTCCTACAATGAGCAGTTCTTC
>TRBD2|TRBV7-2|-|TRBJ2-5
CASSLVGTSGRGETQYF
TGTGCCAGCAGCTTAGTTGGGACTAGCGGGCGAGGGGAGACCCAGTACTTC
>-|TRBV29-1|-|TRBJ1-1
CSVDRPEAFF
TGCAGCGTTGACAGGCCCGAAGCTTTCTTT
>-|TRBV19|-|TRBJ1-5
CASSASDLQPQHF
TGTGCCAGTAGTGCCAGCGATTTGCAGCCCCAGCATTTT
>TRBD2|TRBV6-5|-|TRBJ2-1
CASSYSPTSGLYNEQFF
TGTGCCAGCAGTTACTCCCCGACTAGCGGGCTTTACAATGAGCAGTTCTTC